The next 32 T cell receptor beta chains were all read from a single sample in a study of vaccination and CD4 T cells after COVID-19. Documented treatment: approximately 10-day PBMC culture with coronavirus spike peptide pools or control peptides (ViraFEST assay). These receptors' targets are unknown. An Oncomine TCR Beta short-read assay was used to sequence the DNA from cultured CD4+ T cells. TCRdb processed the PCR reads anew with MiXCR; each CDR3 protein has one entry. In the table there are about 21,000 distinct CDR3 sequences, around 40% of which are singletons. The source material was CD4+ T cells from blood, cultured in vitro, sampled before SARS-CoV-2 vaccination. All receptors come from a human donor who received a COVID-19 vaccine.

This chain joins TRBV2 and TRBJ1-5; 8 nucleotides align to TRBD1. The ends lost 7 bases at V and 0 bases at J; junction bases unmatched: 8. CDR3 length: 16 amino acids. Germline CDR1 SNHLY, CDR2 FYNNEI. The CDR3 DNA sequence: TGTGCCAGCAAAAAAACAGGGGGTGATAGCAATCAGCCCCAGCATTTT. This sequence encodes CASKKTGGDSNQPQHF.

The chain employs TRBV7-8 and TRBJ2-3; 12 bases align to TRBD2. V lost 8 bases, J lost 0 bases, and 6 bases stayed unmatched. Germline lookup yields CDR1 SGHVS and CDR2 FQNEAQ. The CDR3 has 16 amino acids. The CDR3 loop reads CASLAGGFPSTDTQYF. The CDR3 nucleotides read TGTGCCAGCCTAGCGGGGGGGTTTCCTAGCACAGATACGCAGTATTTT.

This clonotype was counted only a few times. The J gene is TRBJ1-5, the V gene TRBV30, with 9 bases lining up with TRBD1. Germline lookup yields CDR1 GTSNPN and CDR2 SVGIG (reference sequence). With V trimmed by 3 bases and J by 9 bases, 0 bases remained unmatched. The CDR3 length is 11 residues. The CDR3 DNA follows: TGTGCCTGGAGGGACAGGGGGCCCCAGCATTTT. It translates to CAWRDRGPQHF.

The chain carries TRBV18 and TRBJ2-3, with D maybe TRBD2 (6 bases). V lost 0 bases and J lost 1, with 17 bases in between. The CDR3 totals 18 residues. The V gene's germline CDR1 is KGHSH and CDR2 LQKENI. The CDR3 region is CASSPPGTGDPGTDTQYF. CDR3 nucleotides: TGTGCCAGCTCACCACCGGGTACGGGGGATCCGGGCACAGATACGCAGTATTTT.

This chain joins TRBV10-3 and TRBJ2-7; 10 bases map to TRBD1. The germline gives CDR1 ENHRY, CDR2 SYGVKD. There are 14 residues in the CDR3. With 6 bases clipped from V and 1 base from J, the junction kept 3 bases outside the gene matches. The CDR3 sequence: CAISGTGDSYEQYF. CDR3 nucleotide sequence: TGTGCCATCAGCGGGACAGGGGATTCCTACGAGCAGTACTTC.

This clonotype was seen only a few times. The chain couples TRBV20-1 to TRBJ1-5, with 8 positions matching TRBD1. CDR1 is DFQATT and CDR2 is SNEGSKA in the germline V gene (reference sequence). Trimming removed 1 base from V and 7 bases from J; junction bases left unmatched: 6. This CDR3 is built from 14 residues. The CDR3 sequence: CSARGTGYLQPQHF. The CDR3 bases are TGCAGTGCTAGAGGGACAGGGTATTTGCAGCCCCAGCATTTT.

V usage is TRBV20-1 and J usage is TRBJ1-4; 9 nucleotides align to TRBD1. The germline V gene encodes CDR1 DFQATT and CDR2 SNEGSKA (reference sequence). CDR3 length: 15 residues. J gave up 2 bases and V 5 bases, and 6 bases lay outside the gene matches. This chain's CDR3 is CSAGTGKWTNEKLFF. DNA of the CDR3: TGCAGTGCTGGGACAGGGAAATGGACTAATGAAAAACTGTTTTTT.

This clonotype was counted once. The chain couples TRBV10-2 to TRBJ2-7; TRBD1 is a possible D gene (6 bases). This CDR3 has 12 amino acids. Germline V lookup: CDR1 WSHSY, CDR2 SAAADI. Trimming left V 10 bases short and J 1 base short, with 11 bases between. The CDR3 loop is CATRTASYEQYF. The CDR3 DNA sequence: TGCGCCACCCGGACAGCTTCCTACGAGCAGTACTTC.

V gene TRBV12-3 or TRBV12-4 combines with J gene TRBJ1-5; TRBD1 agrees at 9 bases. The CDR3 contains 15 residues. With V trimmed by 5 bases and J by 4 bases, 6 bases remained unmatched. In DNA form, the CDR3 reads TGTGCCAGCAGTACCGGAGGGACAGGGAATCAGCCCCAGCATTTT. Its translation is CASSTGGTGNQPQHF.

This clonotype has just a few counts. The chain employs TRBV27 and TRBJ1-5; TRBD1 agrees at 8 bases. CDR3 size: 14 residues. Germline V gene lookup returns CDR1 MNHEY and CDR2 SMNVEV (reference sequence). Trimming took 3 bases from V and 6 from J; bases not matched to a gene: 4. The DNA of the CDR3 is TGTGCCAGCAGTTTGGACAGGGTAGGTCAGCCCCAGCATTTT. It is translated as CASSLDRVGQPQHF.

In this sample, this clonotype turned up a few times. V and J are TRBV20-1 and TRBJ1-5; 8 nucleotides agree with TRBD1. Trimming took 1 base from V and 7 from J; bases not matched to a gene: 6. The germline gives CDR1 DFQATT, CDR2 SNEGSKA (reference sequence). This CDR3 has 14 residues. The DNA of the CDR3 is TGCAGTGCTAGAGCCGTGACAGGGGCCCAGCCCCAGCATTTT. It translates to CSARAVTGAQPQHF.

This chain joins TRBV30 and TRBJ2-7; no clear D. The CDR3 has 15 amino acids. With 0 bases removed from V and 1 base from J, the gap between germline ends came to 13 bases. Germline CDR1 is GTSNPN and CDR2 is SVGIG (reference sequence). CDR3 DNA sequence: TGTGCCTGGAGTGTAAAGCAGCGATGGTCCTACGAGCAGTACTTC. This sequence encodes CAWSVKQRWSYEQYF.

CDR3: CASSDGYTRGTNQETQYF. Here the CDR3 DNA reads TGTGCCAGCAGTGATGGGTACACCAGGGGGACCAACCAAGAGACCCAGTACTTC. This sequence joins TRBV2 and TRBJ2-5; 7 bases agree with TRBD1. CDR1 SNHLY and CDR2 FYNNEI come from the germline V gene. J lost 0 bases, V lost 3 bases, and 13 bases had no gene match. This CDR3 is built from 18 residues.

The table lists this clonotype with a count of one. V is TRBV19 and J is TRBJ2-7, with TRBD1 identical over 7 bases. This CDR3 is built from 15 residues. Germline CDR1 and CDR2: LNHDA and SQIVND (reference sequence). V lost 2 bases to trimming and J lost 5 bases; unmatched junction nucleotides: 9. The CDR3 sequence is CASSIRETGTDEQYF. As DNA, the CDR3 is TGTGCCAGTAGTATAAGGGAGACAGGGACGGACGAGCAGTACTTC. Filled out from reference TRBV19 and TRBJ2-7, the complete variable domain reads DGGITQSPKYLFRKEGQNVTLSCEQNLNHDAMYWYRQDPGQGLRLIYYSQIVNDFQKGDIAEGYSVSREKKESFPLTVTSAQKNPTAFYLCASSIRETGTDEQYFGPGTRLTVT.

The CDR3 region is CASSPEGGDEQYF. The CDR3 DNA follows: TGTGCCAGCAGTCCAGAGGGGGGGGACGAGCAGTACTTC. The chain joins TRBV11-3 to TRBJ2-7; perhaps TRBD2 as D (7 bases). V dropped 6 bases and J dropped 5 bases, with 14 bases sitting between them. CDR1 is SGHNT, CDR2 YENEEA, per germline. This CDR3 region has 13 residues.

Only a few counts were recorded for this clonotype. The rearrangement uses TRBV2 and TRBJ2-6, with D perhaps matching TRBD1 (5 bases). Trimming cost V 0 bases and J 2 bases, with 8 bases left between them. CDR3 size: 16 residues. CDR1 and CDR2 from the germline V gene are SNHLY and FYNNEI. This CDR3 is CASSEARVTGANVLTF. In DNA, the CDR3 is TGTGCCAGCAGTGAAGCCAGGGTAACTGGGGCCAACGTCCTGACTTTC.

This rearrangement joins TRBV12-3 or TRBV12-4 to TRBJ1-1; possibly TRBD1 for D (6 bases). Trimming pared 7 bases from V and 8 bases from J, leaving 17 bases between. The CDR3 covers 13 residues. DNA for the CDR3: TGTGCCAGCAATTTCTGGGAGGGGGGAGAAGCTTTCTTT. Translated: CASNFWEGGEAFF.

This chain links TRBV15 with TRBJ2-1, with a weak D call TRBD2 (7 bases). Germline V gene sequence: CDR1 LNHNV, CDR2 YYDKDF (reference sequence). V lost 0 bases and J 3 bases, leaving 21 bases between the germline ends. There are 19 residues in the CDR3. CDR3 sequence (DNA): TGTGCCACCAGCAGAGATAAGAGGGGGGGCCAGTTGATCTACAATGAGCAGTTCTTC. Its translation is CATSRDKRGGQLIYNEQFF.

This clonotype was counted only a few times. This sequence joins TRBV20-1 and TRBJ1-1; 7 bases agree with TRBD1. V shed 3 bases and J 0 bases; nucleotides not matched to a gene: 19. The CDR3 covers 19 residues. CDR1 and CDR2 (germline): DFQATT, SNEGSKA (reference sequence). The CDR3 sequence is CSASRVIPGGPQMNTEAFF. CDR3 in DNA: TGCAGTGCTAGTCGCGTTATCCCAGGGGGTCCCCAAATGAACACTGAAGCTTTCTTT.

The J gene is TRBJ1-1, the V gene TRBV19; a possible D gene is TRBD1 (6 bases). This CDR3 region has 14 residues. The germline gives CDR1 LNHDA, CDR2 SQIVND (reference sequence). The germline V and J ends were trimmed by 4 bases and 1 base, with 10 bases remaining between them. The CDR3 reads CASSTGDGNTEAFF. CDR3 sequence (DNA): TGTGCCAGTAGTACAGGGGACGGGAACACTGAAGCTTTCTTT.

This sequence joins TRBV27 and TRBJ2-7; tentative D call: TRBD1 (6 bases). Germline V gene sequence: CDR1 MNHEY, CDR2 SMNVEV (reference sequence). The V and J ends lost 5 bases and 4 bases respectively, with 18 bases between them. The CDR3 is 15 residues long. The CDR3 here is CASSKPTGSSYEQYF. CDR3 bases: TGTGCCAGCAGTAAACCCACAGGGAGCTCTTACGAGCAGTACTTC.

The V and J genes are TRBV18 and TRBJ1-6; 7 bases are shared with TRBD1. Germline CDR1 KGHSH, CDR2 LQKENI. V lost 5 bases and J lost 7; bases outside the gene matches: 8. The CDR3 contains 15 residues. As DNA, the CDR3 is TGTGCCAGCTCAGGTACCGGGACAGAGAATTCACCCCTCCACTTT. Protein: CASSGTGTENSPLHF.

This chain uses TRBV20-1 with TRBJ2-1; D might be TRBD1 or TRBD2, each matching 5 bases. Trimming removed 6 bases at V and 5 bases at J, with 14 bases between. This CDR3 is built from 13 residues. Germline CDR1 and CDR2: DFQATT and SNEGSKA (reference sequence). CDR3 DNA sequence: TGCAGTGCCAGCAGGGACGGAAACAATGAGCAGTTCTTC. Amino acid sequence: CSASRDGNNEQFF.

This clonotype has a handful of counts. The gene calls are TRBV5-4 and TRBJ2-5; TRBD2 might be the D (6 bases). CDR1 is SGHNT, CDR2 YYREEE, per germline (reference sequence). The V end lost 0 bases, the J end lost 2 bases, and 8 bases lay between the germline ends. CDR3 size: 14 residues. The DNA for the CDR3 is TGTGCCAGCAGCTTGGTCCGGGGGCAAGAGACCCAGTACTTC. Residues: CASSLVRGQETQYF.

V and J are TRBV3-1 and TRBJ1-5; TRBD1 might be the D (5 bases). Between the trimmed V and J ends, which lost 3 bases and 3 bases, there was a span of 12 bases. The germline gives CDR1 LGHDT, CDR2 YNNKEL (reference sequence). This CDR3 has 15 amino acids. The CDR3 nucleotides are TGTGCCAGCAGCCAGGACCAGGGAACCAATCAGCCCCAGCATTTT. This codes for CASSQDQGTNQPQHF.

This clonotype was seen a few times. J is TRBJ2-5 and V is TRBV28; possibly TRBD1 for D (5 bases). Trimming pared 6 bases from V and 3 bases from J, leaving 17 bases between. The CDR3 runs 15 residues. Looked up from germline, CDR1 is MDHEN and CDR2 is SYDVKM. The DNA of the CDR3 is TGTGCCAGCAGCCCTTCCGGAGTAGGGGAAGAGACCCAGTACTTC. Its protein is CASSPSGVGEETQYF. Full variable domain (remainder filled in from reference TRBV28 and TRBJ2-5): DVKVTQSSRYLVKRTGEKVFLECVQDMDHENMFWYRQDPGLGLRLIYFSYDVKMKEKGDIPEGYSVSREKKERFSLILESASTNQTSMYLCASSPSGVGEETQYFGPGTRLLVL.

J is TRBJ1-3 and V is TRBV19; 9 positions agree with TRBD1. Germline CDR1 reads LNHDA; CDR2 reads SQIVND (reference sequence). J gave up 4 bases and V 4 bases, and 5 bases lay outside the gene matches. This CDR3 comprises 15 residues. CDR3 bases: TGTGCCAGTAGTACTGGACAGGGGACCGGAAACACCATATATTTT. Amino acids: CASSTGQGTGNTIYF.

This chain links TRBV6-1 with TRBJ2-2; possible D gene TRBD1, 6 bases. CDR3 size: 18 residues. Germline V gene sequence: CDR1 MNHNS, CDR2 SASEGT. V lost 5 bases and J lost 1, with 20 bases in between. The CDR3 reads CASSIWVPGAVNTGELFF. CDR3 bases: TGTGCCAGCAGTATATGGGTCCCAGGGGCGGTGAACACCGGGGAGCTGTTTTTT.

CDR3 sequence (DNA): TGTGCCAGCAGCGTGGACTCTACACCCCTCCACTTT. It is translated as CASSVDSTPLHF. The V gene is TRBV2, the J gene TRBJ1-6, with D hard to call. The V gene lost 6 bases and the J gene lost 11 bases, with 11 bases spanning the gap. The CDR3 length is 12 residues. Germline loops: CDR1 SNHLY, CDR2 FYNNEI.

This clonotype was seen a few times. CDR3 in amino acids: CASSDFPSGTQYF. CDR3 nucleotides: TGTGCCAGCAGTGACTTCCCCTCGGGGACCCAGTACTTC. The chain combines TRBV6-4 with TRBJ2-5; D call uncertain. Germline V gives CDR1 MRHNA, CDR2 SNTAGT. This CDR3 region has 13 residues. The germline V and J ends were trimmed by 1 base and 7 bases, with 10 bases remaining between them.

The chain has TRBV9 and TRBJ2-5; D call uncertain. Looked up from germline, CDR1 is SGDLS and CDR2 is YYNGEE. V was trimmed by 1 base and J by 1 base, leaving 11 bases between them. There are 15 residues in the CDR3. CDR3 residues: CASSVRQTPQETQYF. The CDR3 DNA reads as TGTGCCAGCAGCGTACGGCAGACGCCCCAAGAGACCCAGTACTTC.

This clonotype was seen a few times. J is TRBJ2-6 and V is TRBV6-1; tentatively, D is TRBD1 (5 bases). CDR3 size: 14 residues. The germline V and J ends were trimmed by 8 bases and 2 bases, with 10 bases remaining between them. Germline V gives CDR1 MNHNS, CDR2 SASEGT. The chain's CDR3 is CASRPTAGANVLTF. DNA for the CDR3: TGTGCCAGCCGTCCGACAGCTGGGGCCAACGTCCTGACTTTC.